The sequence of this T cell receptor beta chain was determined in a study of T cell changes during pregnancy in multiple sclerosis. This CDR3 comprises 14 residues. V lost 1 base, J lost 2 bases, and 1 base stayed unmatched. Germline loops: CDR1 SGHTA, CDR2 FQGNSA. Libraries were prepared by immunoSEQ multiplex PCR; TCRdb keeps only in-frame clonotypes and omits some of them. The table lists 90,000 to 95,000 clones, approximately 90% of them singletons. The source is a female donor with multiple sclerosis, enrolled in a pregnancy study. The chain carries TRBV7-2 and TRBJ1-1; 7 bases match TRBD1. The sample consisted of peripheral blood, taken before pregnancy. CDR3 coding DNA: TGTGCCAGCAGCTTAGGACAGGGTAACACTGAAGCTTTCTTT. As protein: CASSLGQGNTEAFF.